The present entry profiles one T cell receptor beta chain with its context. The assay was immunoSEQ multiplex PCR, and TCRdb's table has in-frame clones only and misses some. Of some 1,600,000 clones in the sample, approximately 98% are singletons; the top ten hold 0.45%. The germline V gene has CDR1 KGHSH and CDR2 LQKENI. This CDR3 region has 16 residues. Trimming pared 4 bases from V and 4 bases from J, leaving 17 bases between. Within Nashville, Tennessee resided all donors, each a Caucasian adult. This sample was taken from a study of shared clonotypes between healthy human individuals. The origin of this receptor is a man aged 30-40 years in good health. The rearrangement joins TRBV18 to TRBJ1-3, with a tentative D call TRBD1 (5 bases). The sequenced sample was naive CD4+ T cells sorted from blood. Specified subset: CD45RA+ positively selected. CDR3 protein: CASSLLLREGGNTIYF. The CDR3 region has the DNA TGTGCCAGCTCACTACTACTCCGCGAGGGGGGAAACACCATATATTTT.